These T cell receptor beta chains were read from a single sample in a study of PD-1 blockade in mismatch repair-deficient tumors. This table comes from immunoSEQ multiplex PCR, and its TCRdb copy is limited to in-frame clones, with some not included. The table lists tens of thousands of clones, approximately 80% of them singletons. Sequencing used peripheral blood, obtained 44 weeks after starting pembrolizumab. The receptors shown here come from an adult with mismatch repair-deficient cancer. The CDR3 runs from the conserved cysteine through the conserved F or W. D genes are given only for firm matches. A row's size may be missing; if present it is once, few, many or a size class.

v_gene: TRBV28; d_gene: .; abundance: once; j_gene: TRBJ2-1; CDR3nt: TGTGCCAGCAGTTTATCAGTCCTCAATGAGCAGTTCTTC; CDR3aa: CASSLSVLNEQFF
v_gene: TRBV11-2; d_gene: .; abundance: .; j_gene: TRBJ2-3; CDR3nt: TGTGCCAGCAGCTTATTAGGGCTCAGGGACCCTGCCACAGATACGCAGTATTTT; CDR3aa: CASSLLGLRDPATDTQYF
v_gene: TRBV29-1; d_gene: .; abundance: .; j_gene: TRBJ2-5; CDR3nt: TGCAGCGTTGCCCAGAAATTCCAAGAGACCCAGTACTTC; CDR3aa: CSVAQKFQETQYF
v_gene: TRBV28; d_gene: .; abundance: .; j_gene: TRBJ2-7; CDR3nt: TGTGCCAGCAGTTTTAGCCGGATCCGAGGGGAGCAGTACTTC; CDR3aa: CASSFSRIRGEQYF
v_gene: TRBV7-9; d_gene: .; abundance: .; j_gene: TRBJ2-1; CDR3nt: TGTGCCAGCAGCCTATCCGGAGGTGGGCAGTTCTTC; CDR3aa: CASSLSGGGQFF
v_gene: TRBV5-1; d_gene: .; abundance: .; j_gene: TRBJ2-1; CDR3nt: TGCGCCAGCAGCTTGAGAGTACAACGCTCCTACAATGAGCAGTTCTTC; CDR3aa: CASSLRVQRSYNEQFF
v_gene: TRBV12-5; d_gene: TRBD1; abundance: .; j_gene: TRBJ2-5; CDR3nt: TGTGCTAGTGGTCCGGGACAGGGTTTTGGGGCCCAGTACTTC; CDR3aa: CASGPGQGFGAQYF
v_gene: TRBV7-2; d_gene: .; abundance: .; j_gene: TRBJ2-3; CDR3nt: TGTGCCAGCAGCTTAATCAGGGAAGATACGCAGTATTTT; CDR3aa: CASSLIREDTQYF
v_gene: TRBV19; d_gene: .; abundance: .; j_gene: TRBJ2-7; CDR3nt: TGTGCCAGTAGTATATCAACAGGTTCTAGGGGAGAGCAGTACTTC; CDR3aa: CASSISTGSRGEQYF
v_gene: TRBV4-3; d_gene: TRBD2; abundance: .; j_gene: TRBJ2-4; CDR3nt: TGCGCCAGCAGCCAGACTAGCGGTTCCAAAAACATTCAGTACTTC; CDR3aa: CASSQTSGSKNIQYF
v_gene: TRBV9; d_gene: TRBD1; abundance: .; j_gene: TRBJ2-3; CDR3nt: TGTGCCAGCAGCGGACCGGGACAGGGGTTCGGGGCAGATACGCAGTATTTT; CDR3aa: CASSGPGQGFGADTQYF
v_gene: TRBV19; d_gene: TRBD1; abundance: .; j_gene: TRBJ1-2; CDR3nt: TGTGCCAGTAGTGAATATGACAGGGGGTCGGGTGGCTACACCTTC; CDR3aa: CASSEYDRGSGGYTF
v_gene: TRBV5-8; d_gene: .; abundance: .; j_gene: TRBJ2-5; CDR3nt: TGTGCCAGCAGCTGGTCCGGGGCAGGGCCCCAAGAGACCCAGTACTTC; CDR3aa: CASSWSGAGPQETQYF
v_gene: TRBV5-4; d_gene: .; abundance: .; j_gene: TRBJ2-7; CDR3nt: TGTGCCAGCAGCGCGGTCCTTTCAGGTCACGAGCAGTACTTC; CDR3aa: CASSAVLSGHEQYF
v_gene: TRBV5-6; d_gene: .; abundance: .; j_gene: TRBJ2-3; CDR3nt: TGTGCCAGCACCCCCCGGGGGCGTTTAGATACGCAGTATTTT; CDR3aa: CASTPRGRLDTQYF
v_gene: TRBV19; d_gene: .; abundance: .; j_gene: TRBJ2-1; CDR3nt: TGTGCCAGTAGTATCCATGCGGCCAACTCCTACAATGAGCAGTTCTTC; CDR3aa: CASSIHAANSYNEQFF
v_gene: TRBV28; d_gene: .; abundance: .; j_gene: TRBJ1-5; CDR3nt: TGTGCCAGCCTGAGTAGCAATCAGCCCCAGCATTTT; CDR3aa: CASLSSNQPQHF
v_gene: TRBV11-2; d_gene: .; abundance: .; j_gene: TRBJ2-3; CDR3nt: TGTGCCAGCAGTTCTAGCACAGATACGCAGTATTTT; CDR3aa: CASSSSTDTQYF
v_gene: TRBV7-9; d_gene: .; abundance: .; j_gene: TRBJ1-5; CDR3nt: TGTGCCAGCAGCCGAGCTGGTCAGCCCCAGCATTTT; CDR3aa: CASSRAGQPQHF